This T cell receptor beta chain was captured in a study of T cells in Graves' hyperthyroidism and ophthalmopathy. Lactation, pregnancy, other autoimmune disease or uncontrolled infection led to exclusion of patients. TCR beta CDR3 regions were amplified from RNA transcripts. First-round RT-PCR targeting the TCR CDR3 was performed with the HTBI primer set. TCRdb re-analysed the multiplex PCR reads in MiXCR, keeping a single row per CDR3 protein. Among more than 450,000 distinct CDR3 sequences listed, 14% were seen once. In this sample, this clonotype turned up many times. The material sequenced was blood. This receptor was obtained from a woman aged 40 to 50 with Graves' hyperthyroidism.

The CDR3 nucleotides read TGCAGTCCCACGCTAGGATCGGGGACTAATGAAAAACTGTTTTTT. Residues: CSPTLGSGTNEKLFF. The chain links TRBV20-1 to TRBJ1-4, with D unclear. The germline CDR1 and CDR2 sequences are DFQATT and SNEGSKA (reference sequence). Trimming pared 8 bases from V and 2 bases from J, leaving 18 bases between. The CDR3 is 15 residues long.